This T cell receptor (beta chain) is from a study of blood T cell repertoires in COVID-19. Overall study context: Sources were T cells, B-cell-depleted T cells, or PBMCs; the material itself was cDNA or gDNA.

Germline V lookup: CDR1 MDHEN, CDR2 SYDVKM. The V gene end was trimmed by 4 bases and the J gene end by 6 bases; junction bases not matched to a gene: 12. The CDR3 consists of 17 residues. This clone has just a few counts. Clones were read by immunoSEQ multiplex PCR, and TCRdb kept only the in-frame ones, dropping some. The table lists about 130,000 clones, approximately 85% of them singletons, with approximately 6.6% in the top ten. The chain is built from TRBV28 and TRBJ1-5; 10 positions match TRBD1. The sample taken for sequencing was peripheral blood. This TCR derives from a man older than 75 with active or convalescent COVID-19. Here the CDR3 DNA reads TGTGCCAGCAGTTCACGACCCGGGACAGGGGAGGGTCAGCCCCAGCATTTT. Its translation is CASSSRPGTGEGQPQHF.